The 5 T cell receptor beta chains in this list originate from one sample, sequenced in a study of PD-L1 blockade in urothelial cancer. Data came from immunoSEQ multiplex PCR; TCRdb stores just in-frame clones and leaves some out. The sample has under 40,000 clones; 87% are singletons. Source: PBMCs, taken around atezolizumab (anti-PD-L1) treatment. The receptors were sampled from a man in his fifties or sixties with urothelial cancer.

A word on this clone: A junction boundary mismatches the germline segment, possibly from a read error. V is TRBV29-1 and J is TRBJ2-2; no clear D. CDR3 length equals 13 residues. Germline V gene sequence: CDR1 SQVTM, CDR2 ANQGSEA. CDR3 in amino acids: CSVEAQRTGELFF. The CDR3 DNA is TGCAGCGTAGAAGCTCAGAGGACCGGGGAGCTGTTTTTT.

CDR3 region: CASSYNRDTEAFF. CDR3 nucleotide sequence: TGTGCCAGCAGTTACAACAGGGACACTGAAGCTTTCTTT. The chain is built from TRBV6-5 and TRBJ1-1, with D maybe TRBD1 (6 bases). Germline V lookup: CDR1 MNHEY, CDR2 SVGAGI. There are 13 residues in the CDR3. Trimming took 2 bases from V and 3 from J, leaving 7 bases between them.

The chain is built from TRBV19 and TRBJ2-2; TRBD1 matches 9 bases. CDR1 and CDR2 (germline): LNHDA, SQIVND (reference sequence). The CDR3 consists of 14 residues. After removal of 7 bases from V and 6 bases from J, the junction contained 6 bases not matched to a gene. The DNA of the CDR3 is TGTGCCAGTAAGGTACAGGGGGCCTCCGGGGAGCTGTTTTTT. This sequence encodes CASKVQGASGELFF.

The CDR3 coding sequence is TGCAGCGTTTGGGACACTCAGAGCTCTGGAAACACCATATATTTT. Translating gives CSVWDTQSSGNTIYF. The J gene is TRBJ1-3, the V gene TRBV29-1; D may be TRBD1 (6 bases). V gave up 5 bases and J gave up 0 bases, with 14 bases separating them. Germline V gene lookup returns CDR1 SQVTM and CDR2 ANQGSEA. CDR3 size: 15 residues.

The chain combines TRBV28 with TRBJ2-3; TRBD2 matches 14 bases. Trimming removed 6 bases from V and 0 bases from J; junction bases left unmatched: 8. The length of the CDR3 is 18 residues. Germline V gene sequence: CDR1 MDHEN, CDR2 SYDVKM. This CDR3 reads CASSRGLAGGSSTDTQYF. The CDR3 DNA follows: TGTGCCAGCAGCCGTGGACTAGCGGGAGGTTCTAGCACAGATACGCAGTATTTT.